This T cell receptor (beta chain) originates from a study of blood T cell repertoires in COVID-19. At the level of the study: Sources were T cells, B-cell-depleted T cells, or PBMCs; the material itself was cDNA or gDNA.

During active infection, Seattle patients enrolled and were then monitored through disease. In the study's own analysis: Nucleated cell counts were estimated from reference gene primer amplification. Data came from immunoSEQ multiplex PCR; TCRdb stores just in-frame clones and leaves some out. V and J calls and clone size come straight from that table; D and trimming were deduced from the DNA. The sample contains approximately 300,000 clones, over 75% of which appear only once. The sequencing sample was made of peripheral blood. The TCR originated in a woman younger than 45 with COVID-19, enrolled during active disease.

CDR3 amino acids: CASSIIIGGGENEQFF. Written as DNA, the CDR3 is TGTGCCAGTAGTATTATCATCGGCGGAGGGGAGAATGAGCAGTTCTTC. The chain carries TRBV19 and TRBJ2-1; D is perhaps TRBD2 (6 bases). Germline V gene lookup returns CDR1 LNHDA and CDR2 SQIVND (reference sequence). This CDR3 spans 16 amino acids. V lost 3 bases, J lost 7 bases, and 19 bases lay in between. The complete variable domain, with remaining parts taken from reference TRBV19 and TRBJ2-1, reads DGGITQSPKYLFRKEGQNVTLSCEQNLNHDAMYWYRQDPGQGLRLIYYSQIVNDFQKGDIAEGYSVSREKKESFPLTVTSAQKNPTAFYLCASSIIIGGGENEQFFGPGTRLTVL.